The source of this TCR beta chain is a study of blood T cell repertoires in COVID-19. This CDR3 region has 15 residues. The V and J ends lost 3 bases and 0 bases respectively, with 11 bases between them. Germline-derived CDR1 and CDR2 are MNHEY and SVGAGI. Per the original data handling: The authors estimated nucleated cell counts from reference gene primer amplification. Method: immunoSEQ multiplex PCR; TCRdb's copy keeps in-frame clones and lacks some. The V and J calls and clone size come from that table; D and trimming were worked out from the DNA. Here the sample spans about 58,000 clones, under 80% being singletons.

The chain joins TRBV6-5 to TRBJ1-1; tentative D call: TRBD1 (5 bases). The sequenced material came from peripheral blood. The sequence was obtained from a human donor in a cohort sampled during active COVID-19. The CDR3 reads CASSYKAGLNTEAFF. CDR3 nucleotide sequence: TGTGCCAGCAGTTATAAGGCGGGGCTGAACACTGAAGCTTTCTTT.